The present T cell receptor beta chain was sequenced within a study of T cells in Graves' hyperthyroidism and ophthalmopathy. Clinical Activity Scores of at least 3, NOSPECS grades of at least 4 and durations under 3 months characterized ophthalmopathy patients. Diagnosis relied on clinical symptoms, serum thyroxine and TRAb, thyroid ultrasound and orbital computed tomography. This CDR3 contains 14 residues. The germline V gene encodes CDR1 SGHRS and CDR2 YFSETQ. Trimming cost V 4 bases and J 8 bases, with 18 bases left between them. Amplification of TCR beta CDR3 regions used RNA as the template. First-round RT-PCR with HTBI primers amplified the TCR CDR3 region. TCRdb recomputed calls from the multiplex PCR reads with MiXCR, one row per CDR3 protein. The sample lists about 380,000 distinct CDR3 sequences, less than 20% occurring once. Findings of the study overall: Ophthalmopathy was model-predicted a median about 7.1 months pre-onset. Most expanded thyroid clonotypes above 0.001 recurred in blood.

This clonotype was seen many times. The antigen remains undetermined. V usage is TRBV5-1 and J usage is TRBJ1-2, with a weak D call TRBD1 (5 bases). Sequences were obtained from blood. The TCR originated in a man aged 18 to 29 with Graves' ophthalmopathy. The CDR3 nucleotides are TGCGCCAGCAGCCCCGGGTCCAGGGTTGACGGCTACACCTTC. It is translated as CASSPGSRVDGYTF.